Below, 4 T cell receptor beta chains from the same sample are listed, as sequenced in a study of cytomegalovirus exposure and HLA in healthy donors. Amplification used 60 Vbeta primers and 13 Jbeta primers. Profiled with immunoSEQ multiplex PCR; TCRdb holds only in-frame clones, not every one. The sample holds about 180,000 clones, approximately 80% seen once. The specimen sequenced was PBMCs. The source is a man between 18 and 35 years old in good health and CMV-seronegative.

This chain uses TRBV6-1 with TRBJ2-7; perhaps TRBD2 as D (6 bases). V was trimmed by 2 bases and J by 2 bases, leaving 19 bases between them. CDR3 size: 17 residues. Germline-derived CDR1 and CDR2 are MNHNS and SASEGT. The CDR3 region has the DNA TGTGCCAGCAGTGAAATGTTGGAGGACTACCGACCCTACGAGCAGTACTTC. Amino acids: CASSEMLEDYRPYEQYF.

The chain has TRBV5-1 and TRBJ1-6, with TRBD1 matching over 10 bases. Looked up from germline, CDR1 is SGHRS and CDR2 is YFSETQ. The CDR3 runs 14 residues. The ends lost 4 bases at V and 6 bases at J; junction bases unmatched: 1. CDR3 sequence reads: CASSRDRGNSPLHF. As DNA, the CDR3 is TGCGCCAGCAGCCGGGACAGGGGTAATTCACCCCTCCACTTT.

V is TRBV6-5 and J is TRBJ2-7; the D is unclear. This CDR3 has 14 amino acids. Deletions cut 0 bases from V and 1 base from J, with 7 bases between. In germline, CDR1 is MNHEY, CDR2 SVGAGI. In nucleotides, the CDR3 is TGTGCCAGCAGTTACTCGTACAATTCCTACGAGCAGTACTTC. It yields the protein CASSYSYNSYEQYF.

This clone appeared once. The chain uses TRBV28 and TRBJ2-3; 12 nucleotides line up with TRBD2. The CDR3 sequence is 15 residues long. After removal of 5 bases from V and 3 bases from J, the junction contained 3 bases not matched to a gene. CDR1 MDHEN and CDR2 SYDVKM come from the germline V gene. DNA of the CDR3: TGTGCCAGCAGTCCGCTAGCGGGAGGGACAGATACGCAGTATTTT. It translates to CASSPLAGGTDTQYF.